These 21 T cell receptor beta chains came from one sample sequenced in a study of blood T cells in healthy people across ages. Using a J-beta primer mix together with a sample-barcoded 5' primer, a second PCR was run for about 6 to 12 cycles. TCRdb re-called the 5' RACE reads with MiXCR, one entry per CDR3 protein. The sample contains hundreds of thousands of distinct CDR3 sequences, about 30% of which appear only once. The sample comprised blood. The receptors were sampled from a woman at least 80 years old in good health.

The chain has TRBV30 and TRBJ2-3, with D possibly being TRBD1 or TRBD2 (5 bases each). This CDR3 comprises 13 residues. Trimming stripped 2 bases from V and 4 bases from J, with 10 bases between. The germline CDR1 and CDR2 sequences are GTSNPN and SVGIG (reference sequence). The CDR3 bases are TGTGCCTGGAGTCCAGAGGGACCAGATACGCAGTATTTT. Protein: CAWSPEGPDTQYF.

This CDR3 reads CSARDPARDVSYEQYF. In nucleotides, the CDR3 is TGCAGTGCTAGAGATCCCGCGAGGGATGTGAGCTACGAGCAGTACTTC. This sequence joins TRBV20-1 and TRBJ2-7; D is possibly TRBD2 (5 bases). The CDR3 runs to 16 residues. V gave up 0 bases and J gave up 3 bases, with 18 bases separating them. Germline CDR1 DFQATT, CDR2 SNEGSKA (reference sequence).

This chain links TRBV15 with TRBJ1-4; 7 bases agree with TRBD1. CDR3 size: 15 residues. After removal of 4 bases from V and 1 base from J, the junction contained 3 bases not matched to a gene. CDR1 LNHNV and CDR2 YYDKDF come from the germline V gene (reference sequence). The CDR3 DNA reads as TGTGCCACCAGCATCCGACAGGGAACTAATGAAAAACTGTTTTTT. Translating it yields CATSIRQGTNEKLFF.

This clonotype was seen ten or more times. The chain joins TRBV5-1 to TRBJ1-2; no reliable D call. CDR1 and CDR2 from the germline V gene are SGHRS and YFSETQ. There are 15 residues in the CDR3. V was clipped by 2 bases and J by 2 bases, with 13 bases between them. CDR3 nucleotides: TGCGCCAGCAGCTTAAGCCCTATTATCAACTATGGCTACACCTTC. Amino acids: CASSLSPIINYGYTF. Combining the CDR3 with reference TRBV5-1 and TRBJ1-2 gives the whole variable domain KAGVTQTPRYLIKTRGQQVTLSCSPISGHRSVSWYQQTPGQGLQFLFEYFSETQRNKGNFPGRFSGRQFSNSRSEMNVSTLELGDSALYLCASSLSPIINYGYTFGSGTRLTVV.

The V gene is TRBV9, the J gene TRBJ1-2; D is uncertain. The CDR3 is 15 residues long. Germline values: CDR1 SGDLS, CDR2 YYNGEE. The V end was cut by 0 bases, the J end by 8 bases, with 17 bases between. The CDR3 region has the DNA TGTGCCAGCAGCGTAGCTCGGTCTGGCGGAAGAGGCTACACCTTC. Translation gives CASSVARSGGRGYTF.

This clonotype has ten or more counts. The rearrangement uses TRBV5-1 and TRBJ1-1; 8 nucleotides align to TRBD1. Germline trimming cut 3 bases from V and 10 bases from J; bases unmatched to any gene: 11. CDR3 length equals 14 residues. Per the germline V gene, CDR1 is SGHRS and CDR2 is YFSETQ. The CDR3 sequence is CASSYDPRGLSAFF. CDR3 nucleotide sequence: TGCGCCAGCAGCTACGACCCCAGGGGGCTGTCAGCTTTCTTT.

In its sample, this clonotype was seen many times. This chain connects TRBV5-6 to TRBJ2-4, with 9 bases aligning to TRBD2. Germline loops: CDR1 SGHDT, CDR2 YYEEEE. The trim removed 0 bases at V and 9 bases at J, leaving 7 bases unmatched. This CDR3 has 15 amino acids. The CDR3 nucleotides read TGTGCCAGCAGCTTGGCCGGAGCGGGGGGAAGCATTCAGTACTTC. It translates to CASSLAGAGGSIQYF. The whole variable domain, filled in from reference TRBV5-6 and TRBJ2-4, reads DAGVTQSPTHLIKTRGQQVTLRCSPKSGHDTVSWYQQALGQGPQFIFQYYEEEERQRGNFPDRFSGHQFPNYSSELNVNALLLGDSALYLCASSLAGAGGSIQYFGAGTRLSVL.

This clonotype has a count of ten or more. This chain links TRBV2 with TRBJ2-7, with a weak D call TRBD1 (6 bases). Trimming stripped 4 bases from V and 2 bases from J, with 15 bases between. There are 15 residues in the CDR3. Germline V lookup: CDR1 SNHLY, CDR2 FYNNEI. CDR3 bases: TGTGCCAGCAGTGTGCAACAGGGCCCGACCTACGAGCAGTACTTC. Protein product: CASSVQQGPTYEQYF.

This clonotype has ten or more counts. The chain combines TRBV29-1 with TRBJ2-1, with TRBD1 matching 11 bases. Germline loops: CDR1 SQVTM, CDR2 ANQGSEA. J lost 6 bases, V lost 5 bases, and 6 bases had no gene match. There are 14 residues in the CDR3. The CDR3 DNA sequence: TGCAGCGTTTCCGTGGGACAGGGGGGCAATGAGCAGTTCTTC. Translated, it gives CSVSVGQGGNEQFF.

There are a few counts of this clonotype. A much bigger clone sits one base away, suggesting this may be a read error. CDR3 DNA sequence: TGTGCCTGGAGTACCACCAACAATGAGCAGTACTTC. It is translated as CAWSTTNNEQYF. V usage is TRBV30 and J usage is TRBJ2-7; D gene uncertain. The CDR3 sequence is 12 residues long. V lost 2 bases and J 7 bases, leaving 12 bases between the germline ends. Germline-derived CDR1 and CDR2 are GTSNPN and SVGIG (reference sequence).

A word on this clonotype: A much larger clone sits a single nucleotide away, making a read error possible. A read error is likely, as this CDR3 ends without the conserved phenylalanine or tryptophan. The J gene is TRBJ1-2, the V gene TRBV5-1, with D maybe TRBD1 (5 bases). V shed 5 bases and J shed 4 bases, with 15 bases lying between them. The CDR3 is made up of 14 amino acids. Per the germline V gene, CDR1 is SGHRS and CDR2 is YFSETQ. The CDR3 loop is CASSLATDFYGYTI. In nucleotides, the CDR3 is TGCGCCAGCAGTTTAGCGACAGATTTCTATGGCTACACCATC.

The CDR3, as DNA: TGCGCCAGCAGCTTCGGACTTTCCCAGGGGAACACTGAAGCTTTCTTT. Its translation: CASSFGLSQGNTEAFF. The chain is built from TRBV5-1 and TRBJ1-1; a weak D match, TRBD1 (5 bases). V was clipped by 2 bases and J by 1 base, with 15 bases between them. The V gene's germline CDR1 is SGHRS and CDR2 YFSETQ. CDR3 length: 16 amino acids. Variable domain in full (rest from reference TRBV5-1 and TRBJ1-1): KAGVTQTPRYLIKTRGQQVTLSCSPISGHRSVSWYQQTPGQGLQFLFEYFSETQRNKGNFPGRFSGRQFSNSRSEMNVSTLELGDSALYLCASSFGLSQGNTEAFFGQGTRLTVV.

Details on this clonotype: A much bigger clone sits one base away, suggesting this may be a read error. The chain has TRBV9 and TRBJ2-5; 13 bases align to TRBD2. This CDR3 region has 15 residues. Germline CDR1 is SGDLS and CDR2 is YYNGEE. The V segment lost 2 bases and the J segment 11 bases; nucleotides outside the gene matches: 9. CDR3 in amino acids: CASSVGTSGENEQYF. DNA of the CDR3: TGTGCCAGCAGCGTCGGGACTAGCGGGGAAAATGAGCAGTACTTC.

The chain is built from TRBV5-5 and TRBJ2-1; 7 nucleotides agree with TRBD2. V dropped 4 bases and J dropped 11; count of bases not matched to a gene: 33. Germline V gives CDR1 SGHKS, CDR2 YYEKEE (reference sequence). The CDR3 extends over 21 amino acids. The DNA of the CDR3 is TGTGCCAGCAGCCGTCCCGTCCCCAGCCTTCTAGTGACGGGAGGAGGTAATAAGCAGTTCTTC. It translates to CASSRPVPSLLVTGGGNKQFF.

This clonotype has just a few counts. This rearrangement joins TRBV6-2 or TRBV6-3 to TRBJ1-1; no clear D. CDR1 and CDR2 (germline): MNHEY, SVGEGT. The CDR3 totals 16 residues. V dropped 2 bases and J dropped 3 bases, with 16 bases sitting between them. Here the CDR3 reads CASSYPQLGRYTEAFF. In nucleotides, the CDR3 is TGTGCCAGCAGTTACCCACAGCTTGGGAGGTACACTGAAGCTTTCTTT.

Note on this clonotype: A read error may explain this, as a much larger clone is one base away. The V call is TRBV9, the J call TRBJ2-3, with D possibly matching TRBD1 (5 bases). Germline V gene data show CDR1 as SGDLS and CDR2 as YYNGEE. The ends were cut back, 3 bases at V and 0 bases at J, with 11 bases in the middle. The CDR3 loop spans 15 amino acids. CDR3 loop: CASSAGIPSTDTQYF. CDR3 coding DNA: TGTGCCAGCAGCGCAGGGATACCGAGCACAGATACGCAGTATTTT.

This chain joins TRBV5-5 and TRBJ2-3; 10 bases align to TRBD2. The CDR3 is 14 residues long. V shed 6 bases, J shed 10 bases, and the junction held 11 bases outside the gene matches. Germline V gives CDR1 SGHKS, CDR2 YYEKEE (reference sequence). This CDR3 reads CASNIPAGGRAQYF. Written as DNA, the CDR3 is TGTGCCAGCAACATACCAGCGGGAGGGCGGGCGCAGTATTTT.

A word on this clonotype: Being one base from a much bigger clone, this may be a read error. The chain is built from TRBV6-2 or TRBV6-3 and TRBJ2-3; TRBD1 matches 8 bases. CDR3 length equals 15 residues. Looked up from germline, CDR1 is MNHEY and CDR2 is SVGEGT. V lost 4 bases to trimming and J lost 1 base; unmatched junction nucleotides: 4. CDR3 in DNA: TGTGCCAGCAGTTCTGACAGGGGTTGCACAGATACGCAGTATTTT. Translating gives CASSSDRGCTDTQYF.

This chain uses TRBV7-9 with TRBJ2-5; the D is unclear. Trimming took 6 bases from V and 4 from J, leaving 15 bases between them. Germline V gives CDR1 SEHNR, CDR2 FQNEAQ (reference sequence). The CDR3 totals 14 residues. CDR3 sequence: CASSFSPLGETQYF. The CDR3 DNA reads TGTGCCAGCAGTTTTAGTCCCCTGGGAGAGACCCAGTACTTC.

This clonotype appeared many times. A read error may account for a junction end that differs from germline. The chain uses TRBV7-7 and TRBJ2-5, with 10 bases matching TRBD1. Germline CDR1 and CDR2: SSHAT and FNYEAQ (reference sequence). The CDR3 extends over 14 amino acids. The CDR3 nucleotides read TGTGCTAGCAGCTTAGGGACAGGGGCAAAGACCCAGTACTTC. The encoded protein is CASSLGTGAKTQYF.

The chain combines TRBV7-9 with TRBJ2-1; D may correspond to TRBD1 or TRBD2 (6 bases each). Germline V lookup: CDR1 SEHNR, CDR2 FQNEAQ (reference sequence). The CDR3 has 14 residues. The V and J ends lost 7 bases and 0 bases respectively, with 10 bases between them. The CDR3 DNA is TGTGCCAGCATCGGGGGCTCCTCCTACAATGAGCAGTTCTTC. Amino acid sequence: CASIGGSSYNEQFF.